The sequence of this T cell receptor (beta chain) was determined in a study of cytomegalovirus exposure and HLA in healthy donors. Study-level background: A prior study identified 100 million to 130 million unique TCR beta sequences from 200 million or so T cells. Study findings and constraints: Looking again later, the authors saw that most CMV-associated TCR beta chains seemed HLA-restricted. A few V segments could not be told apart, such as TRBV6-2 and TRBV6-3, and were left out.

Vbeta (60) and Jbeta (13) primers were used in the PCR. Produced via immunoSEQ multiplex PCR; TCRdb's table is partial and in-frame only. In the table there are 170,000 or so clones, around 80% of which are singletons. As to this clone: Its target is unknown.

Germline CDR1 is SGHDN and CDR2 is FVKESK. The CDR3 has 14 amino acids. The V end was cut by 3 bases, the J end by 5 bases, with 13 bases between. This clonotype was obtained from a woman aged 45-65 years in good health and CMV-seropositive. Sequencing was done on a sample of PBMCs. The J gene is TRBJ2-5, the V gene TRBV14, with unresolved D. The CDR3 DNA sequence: TGTGCCAGCAGCCACCTGGTCGCTAAGGAGACCCAGTACTTC. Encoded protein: CASSHLVAKETQYF.